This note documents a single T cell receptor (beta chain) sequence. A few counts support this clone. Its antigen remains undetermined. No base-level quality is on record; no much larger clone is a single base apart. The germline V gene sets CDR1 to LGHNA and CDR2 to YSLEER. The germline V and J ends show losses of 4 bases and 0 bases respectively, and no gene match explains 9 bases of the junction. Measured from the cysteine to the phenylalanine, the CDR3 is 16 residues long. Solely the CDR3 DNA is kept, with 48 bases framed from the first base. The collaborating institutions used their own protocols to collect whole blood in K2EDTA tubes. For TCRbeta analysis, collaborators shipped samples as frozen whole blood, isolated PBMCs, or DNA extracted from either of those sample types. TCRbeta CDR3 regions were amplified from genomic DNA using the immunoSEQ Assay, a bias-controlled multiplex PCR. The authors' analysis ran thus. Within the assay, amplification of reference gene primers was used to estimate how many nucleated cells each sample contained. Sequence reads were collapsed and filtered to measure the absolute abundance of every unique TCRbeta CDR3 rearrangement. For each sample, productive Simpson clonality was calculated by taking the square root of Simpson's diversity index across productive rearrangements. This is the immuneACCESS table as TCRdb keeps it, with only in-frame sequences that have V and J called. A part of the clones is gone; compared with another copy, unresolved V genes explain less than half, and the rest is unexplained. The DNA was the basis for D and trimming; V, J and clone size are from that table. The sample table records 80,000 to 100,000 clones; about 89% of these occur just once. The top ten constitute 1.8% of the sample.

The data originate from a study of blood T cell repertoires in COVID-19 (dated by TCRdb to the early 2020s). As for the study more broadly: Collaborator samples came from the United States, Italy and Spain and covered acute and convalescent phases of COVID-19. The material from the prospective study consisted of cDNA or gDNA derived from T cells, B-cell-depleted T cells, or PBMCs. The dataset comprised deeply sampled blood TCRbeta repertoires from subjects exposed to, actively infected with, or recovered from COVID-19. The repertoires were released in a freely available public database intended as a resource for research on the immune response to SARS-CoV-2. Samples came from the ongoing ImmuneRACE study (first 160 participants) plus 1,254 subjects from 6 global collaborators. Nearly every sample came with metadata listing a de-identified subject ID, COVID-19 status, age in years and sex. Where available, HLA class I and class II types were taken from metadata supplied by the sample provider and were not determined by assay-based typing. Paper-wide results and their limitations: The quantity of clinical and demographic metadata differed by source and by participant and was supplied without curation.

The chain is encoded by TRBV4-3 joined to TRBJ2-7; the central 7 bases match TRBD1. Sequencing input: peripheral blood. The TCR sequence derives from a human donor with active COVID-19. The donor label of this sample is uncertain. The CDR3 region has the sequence CASSPGPTGLSYEQYF. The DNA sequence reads TGCGCCAGCAGCCCCGGCCCGACAGGGCTCTCCTACGAGCAGTACTTC.